The T cell receptor (beta chain) under discussion was sequenced for a study of control samples from healthy donors and cancer patients. The CDR3 sequence is 14 residues long. Trimming pared 3 bases from V and 11 bases from J, leaving 15 bases between. CDR1 SGDLS and CDR2 YYNGEE come from the germline V gene. Sequencing was performed with immunoSEQ multiplex PCR; in TCRdb, only in-frame clones are kept and a portion is missing. The sample gives 230,000 or so clones, around 94% of which show up once; approximately 1.6% is in the top ten. V is TRBV9 and J is TRBJ1-6, with D possibly being TRBD1 (5 bases). The sequence was obtained from a man in his fifties in good health. The material sequenced was blood. The CDR3 nucleotides are TGTGCCAGCAGCGCCCGCCACGGGGGGGCACCCCTCCACTTT. This codes for CASSARHGGAPLHF.